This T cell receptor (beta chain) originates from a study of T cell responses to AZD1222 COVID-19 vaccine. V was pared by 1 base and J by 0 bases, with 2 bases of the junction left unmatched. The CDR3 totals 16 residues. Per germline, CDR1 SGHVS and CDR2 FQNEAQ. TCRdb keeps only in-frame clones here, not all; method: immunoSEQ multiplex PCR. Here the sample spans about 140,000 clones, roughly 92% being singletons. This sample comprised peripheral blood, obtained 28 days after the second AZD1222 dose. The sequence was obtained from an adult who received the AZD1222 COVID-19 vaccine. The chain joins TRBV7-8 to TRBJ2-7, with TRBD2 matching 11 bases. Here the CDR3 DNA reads TGTGCCAGCAGCTTAGTCACTAGCGGGAGCTCCTACGAGCAGTACTTC. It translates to CASSLVTSGSSYEQYF. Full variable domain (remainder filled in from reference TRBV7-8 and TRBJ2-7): GAGVSQSPRYKVAKRGQDVALRCDPISGHVSLFWYQQALGQGPEFLTYFQNEAQLDKSGLPSDRFFAERPEGSVSTLKIQRTQQEDSAVYLCASSLVTSGSSYEQYFGPGTRLTVT.